One and the same sample provided the 8 T cell receptor beta chains below, sequenced in a study of T-cell reconstitution after alpha-beta-depleted transplantation in children. Unique molecular identifiers featured in how the TCRbeta library was prepared. One entry per CDR3 protein results from TCRdb running MiXCR on the PCR reads. The data hold about a million distinct CDR3 sequences, with 25% to 30% observed a single time. This specimen consisted of PBMCs, mostly from graft donor cells, obtained 360 days after TCRalphabeta/CD19-depleted stem cell transplant. All receptors come from a boy less than two years old who had a stem cell transplant for SCID, so the T cells may come from the graft donor.

The V and J genes are TRBV7-4 and TRBJ2-7; D perhaps matches TRBD2 (5 bases). The CDR3 runs to 15 residues. The germline CDR1 and CDR2 sequences are SGHVT and SQSDAQ. V lost 3 bases and J lost 3, with 15 bases in between. The CDR3 DNA reads as TGTGCCAGCAGCTTGAGCCGACTAACAAACTACGAGCAGTACTTC. Translating gives CASSLSRLTNYEQYF.

The V call is TRBV7-9, the J call TRBJ2-2; TRBD1 aligns across 8 bases. With 5 bases clipped from V and 2 bases from J, the junction kept 10 bases outside the gene matches. The CDR3 is made up of 17 amino acids. CDR1 and CDR2 (germline): SEHNR, FQNEAQ (reference sequence). The CDR3 here is CASSPYRTGLNTGELFF. CDR3 DNA: TGTGCCAGCAGCCCGTACCGGACAGGGCTAAACACCGGGGAGCTGTTTTTT. The full variable domain, completed using reference TRBV7-9 and TRBJ2-2, is DTGVSQNPRHKITKRGQNVTFRCDPISEHNRLYWYRQTLGQGPEFLTYFQNEAQLEKSRLLSDRFSAERPKGSFSTLEIQRTEQGDSAMYLCASSPYRTGLNTGELFFGEGSRLTVL.

The chain joins TRBV12-3 or TRBV12-4 to TRBJ2-1; D perhaps matches TRBD2 (5 bases). V lost 3 bases and J lost 7, with 10 bases in between. The CDR3 is 13 residues long. CDR3 sequence (DNA): TGTGCCAGCAGTTTGAGGGCTTTGAATGAGCAGTTCTTC. Its translation: CASSLRALNEQFF.

The chain recombines TRBV6-1 with TRBJ1-2, with a tentative D call TRBD1 (6 bases). CDR3 length: 13 residues. Germline V gene data show CDR1 as MNHNS and CDR2 as SASEGT. V was clipped by 6 bases and J by 6 bases, with 14 bases between them. The CDR3 spells CASRIQGGNGYTF. As DNA, the CDR3 is TGTGCCAGCAGAATACAGGGAGGGAATGGCTACACCTTC.

This clonotype was observed a handful of times. The chain combines TRBV6-2 or TRBV6-3 with TRBJ2-7, with D unresolved. CDR1 and CDR2 from the germline V gene are MNHEY and SVGEGT. This CDR3 is 14 amino acids long. Deletions cut 3 bases from V and 7 bases from J, with 16 bases between. This CDR3 is CASSYVRAGREQYF. The CDR3 bases are TGTGCCAGCAGTTATGTTCGGGCTGGTCGGGAGCAGTACTTC.

V and J are TRBV18 and TRBJ2-7; no firm D call. Looked up from germline, CDR1 is KGHSH and CDR2 is LQKENI. The CDR3 extends over 12 amino acids. Trimming removed 1 base at V and 6 bases at J, with 7 bases between. The CDR3 nucleotides read TGTGCCAGCTCACCACGGTCAAGCGAGCAGTACTTC. Its protein product is CASSPRSSEQYF.

This clonotype was seen more than once but under ten times. This chain joins TRBV29-1 and TRBJ1-2; TRBD1 might be the D (5 bases). Trimming took 6 bases from V and 4 from J, leaving 24 bases between them. The CDR3 totals 16 residues. Germline CDR1 SQVTM, CDR2 ANQGSEA. CDR3 in DNA: TGCAGCGTCGGAGGGGACCGCCTCTGGGGGGTCTATGGCTACACCTTC. Encoded protein: CSVGGDRLWGVYGYTF. The complete variable domain, with remaining parts taken from reference TRBV29-1 and TRBJ1-2, reads SAVISQKPSRDICQRGTSLTIQCQVDSQVTMMFWYRQQPGQSLTLIATANQGSEATYESGFVIDKFPISRPNLTFSTLTVSNMSPEDSSIYLCSVGGDRLWGVYGYTFGSGTRLTVV.

The V gene is TRBV5-6, the J gene TRBJ2-2; 7 positions match TRBD1. Germline CDR1 SGHDT, CDR2 YYEEEE. V lost 4 bases, J lost 4 bases, and 4 bases stayed unmatched. CDR3 length: 14 residues. CDR3 in amino acids: CASSHTGATGELFF. CDR3 coding DNA: TGTGCCAGCAGCCATACAGGGGCCACCGGGGAGCTGTTTTTT.